These 27 T cell receptor beta chains originate from one sample sequenced in a study of identical twins (dated by TCRdb to the mid-2010s). The library was generated by 5' RACE. Sequencer: Illumina HiSeq 2000. TCRdb's own reprocessing of the public reads used fastp at Q25 and MiXCR and kept productive beta chains. Identical CDR3 protein sequences are pooled into one entry, listed with their most common genes and DNA. In this sample the table shows approximately 230,000 distinct CDR3 sequences, about 14% of which occur a single time. Under 9.5% of the sample belongs to the ten largest clones. The sequencing sample was made of memory (CD45RO+) T cells sorted from blood. The cell subset or site label for this specimen denotes: CD45RO+ enriched T cells. The receptor source for this set is a woman younger than 30 in good health.

This chain connects TRBV5-1 to TRBJ2-1; 8 bases fit TRBD2. Germline CDR1 and CDR2: SGHRS and YFSETQ. This CDR3 comprises 16 residues. The ends lost 1 base at V and 5 bases at J; junction bases unmatched: 8. In DNA, the CDR3 is TGCGCCAGCAGCTTGTCAGGACTAGCCCTAAACAATGAGCAGTTCTTC. Its protein product is CASSLSGLALNNEQFF.

Notes on this clonotype: A read error may produce the germline difference seen at one junction end. This rearrangement joins TRBV7-9 to TRBJ2-5, with TRBD1 matching 7 bases. This CDR3 spans 14 amino acids. Germline loops: CDR1 SEHNR, CDR2 FQNEAQ (reference sequence). The CDR3 here is CASGFEGAGKTQYF. The CDR3 nucleotides are TGTGCCAGCGGCTTTGAGGGGGCCGGCAAGACCCAGTACTTC.

The chain combines TRBV5-1 with TRBJ1-1, with D possibly matching TRBD1 (5 bases). V shed 3 bases and J shed 7 bases, with 16 bases lying between them. CDR3 length: 14 residues. Germline CDR1 SGHRS, CDR2 YFSETQ. This CDR3 is CASSSLDILGEAFF. The CDR3 region has the DNA TGCGCCAGCAGCTCTTTGGACATTCTTGGTGAAGCTTTCTTT.

The gene calls are TRBV20-1 and TRBJ2-5; weak D call: TRBD1 (5 bases). This CDR3 is built from 13 residues. Between the trimmed V and J ends, which lost 2 bases and 5 bases, there was a span of 12 bases. Germline V gene sequence: CDR1 DFQATT, CDR2 SNEGSKA (reference sequence). The CDR3: CSARQGIGETQYF. For the CDR3, the DNA is TGCAGTGCTAGACAGGGTATCGGGGAGACCCAGTACTTC.

The rearrangement joins TRBV7-2 to TRBJ2-7; D not certain. Germline CDR1 SGHTA, CDR2 FQGNSA. This CDR3 is built from 13 residues. V was pared by 1 base and J by 4 bases, with 8 bases between. The CDR3 nucleotides are TGTGCCAGCAGCTTAGAGAAGAAATACGAGCAGTACTTC. Protein product: CASSLEKKYEQYF.

This clonotype was seen a few times. The rearrangement links TRBV12-3 or TRBV12-4 to TRBJ1-2; no clear D gene. The V end was cut by 5 bases, the J end by 2 bases, with 9 bases between. The CDR3 runs 13 residues. The CDR3 loop reads CASSPHPNYGYTF. CDR3 sequence (DNA): TGTGCCAGCAGTCCTCACCCAAACTATGGCTACACCTTC.

In this sample, this clonotype turned up many times. The chain recombines TRBV6-1 with TRBJ2-1; TRBD1 matches 7 bases. This CDR3 has 12 amino acids. The germline V gene has CDR1 MNHNS and CDR2 SASEGT. V trimming: 10 bases; J trimming: 8 bases; junction bases outside the gene matches: 8. The CDR3 sequence: CAIQDRLDEQFF. The CDR3 nucleotides read TGTGCCATCCAGGACAGGCTCGATGAGCAGTTCTTC.

There are a few counts of this clonotype. V gene TRBV5-5 combines with J gene TRBJ2-3; D is undetermined. The CDR3 spans 15 residues. Trimming left V 1 base short and J 3 bases short, with 12 bases between. Germline CDR1 SGHKS, CDR2 YYEKEE (reference sequence). The CDR3 region has the DNA TGTGCCAGCAGCTTGAGGGCTACAAATACAGATACGCAGTATTTT. Its translation: CASSLRATNTDTQYF.

This chain links TRBV6-1 with TRBJ2-1; D remains unclear. CDR1 MNHNS and CDR2 SASEGT come from the germline V gene. V was pared by 0 bases and J by 5 bases, with 5 bases between. The CDR3 has 13 residues. The DNA for the CDR3 is TGTGCCAGCAGTGAAGCGCCTAACAATGAGCAGTTCTTC. This sequence encodes CASSEAPNNEQFF.

The chain has TRBV5-1 and TRBJ2-3, with unresolved D. Per the germline V gene, CDR1 is SGHRS and CDR2 is YFSETQ. This CDR3 is built from 13 residues. V lost 7 bases and J lost 3, with 12 bases in between. The CDR3 nucleotides read TGCGCCAGCGCCGGGTGGGTGACAGATACGCAGTATTTT. Its translation: CASAGWVTDTQYF.

The chain carries TRBV20-1 and TRBJ2-3, with 9 bases fitting TRBD2. The V gene end was trimmed by 3 bases and the J gene end by 3 bases; junction bases not matched to a gene: 4. Germline CDR1 and CDR2: DFQATT and SNEGSKA (reference sequence). The CDR3 is 14 amino acids. The CDR3 DNA follows: TGCAGTGCTAGCATAGCGGGAGTGACAGATACGCAGTATTTT. Protein sequence: CSASIAGVTDTQYF.

This clonotype was seen many times. The chain carries TRBV29-1 and TRBJ2-6, with TRBD1 matching over 10 bases. This CDR3 is 17 amino acids long. CDR1 SQVTM and CDR2 ANQGSEA come from the germline V gene. Losses at the gene ends were 4 bases for V and 2 bases for J; bases not matched to a gene: 8. In DNA, the CDR3 is TGCAGCGTTGGAGGACCAGGACAGGGGGCTGGGGCCAACGTCCTGACTTTC. Its translation: CSVGGPGQGAGANVLTF.

This clonotype has at least ten counts. The V and J genes are TRBV12-3 or TRBV12-4 and TRBJ1-3; D gene ambiguous. The CDR3 sequence is 13 residues long. Trimming cost V 3 bases and J 4 bases, with 7 bases left between them. CDR3 DNA: TGTGCCAGCAGTTTTCACGACGGAAACACCATATATTTT. Amino acid sequence: CASSFHDGNTIYF.

A few counts support this clonotype. This chain joins TRBV14 and TRBJ2-1, with 8 nucleotides matching TRBD1. Germline assignment: CDR1 SGHDN and CDR2 FVKESK. The CDR3 runs 15 residues. V dropped 1 base and J dropped 3; count of bases not matched to a gene: 2. This chain's CDR3 is CASSQVTGGYNEQFF. The CDR3 DNA reads TGTGCCAGCAGCCAAGTTACAGGGGGCTACAATGAGCAGTTCTTC.

The CDR3 reads CASSLIPGTSGSSYEQYF. In nucleotides, the CDR3 is TGTGCCAGCAGCTTAATTCCCGGGACTAGCGGGAGCTCCTACGAGCAGTACTTC. The chain carries TRBV11-2 and TRBJ2-7; 14 bases are a match to TRBD2. The V gene end was trimmed by 2 bases and the J gene end by 0 bases; junction bases not matched to a gene: 6. This CDR3 region has 18 residues. Germline V gene sequence: CDR1 SGHAT, CDR2 FQNNGV. Full variable domain (outside the CDR3, taken from reference TRBV11-2 and TRBJ2-7): EAGVAQSPRYKIIEKRQSVAFWCNPISGHATLYWYQQILGQGPKLLIQFQNNGVVDDSQLPKDRFSAERLKGVDSTLKIQPAKLEDSAVYLCASSLIPGTSGSSYEQYFGPGTRLTVT.

This clonotype was seen a handful of times. V gene TRBV5-1 combines with J gene TRBJ2-5; 8 nucleotides match TRBD2. Germline CDR1 and CDR2: SGHRS and YFSETQ. V lost 4 bases and J lost 5; bases outside the gene matches: 10. The length of the CDR3 is 15 residues. CDR3 nucleotides: TGCGCCAGCAGCCCCGGGACTAGATGGGGGGAGACCCAGTACTTC. Protein: CASSPGTRWGETQYF.

This clonotype showed up just a few times. V usage is TRBV6-5 and J usage is TRBJ1-5; the D gene is possibly TRBD1 (5 bases). V shed 2 bases and J shed 6 bases, with 11 bases lying between them. The CDR3 is 14 residues long. Germline CDR1 MNHEY, CDR2 SVGAGI. The CDR3 DNA reads TGTGCCAGCAGTTACGGGGCAGGAGGTCAGCCCCAGCATTTT. Translating gives CASSYGAGGQPQHF.

J is TRBJ2-3 and V is TRBV6-1, with 10 nucleotides matching TRBD2. There are 15 residues in the CDR3. J gave up 3 bases and V 4 bases, and 4 bases lay outside the gene matches. CDR1 is MNHNS and CDR2 is SASEGT in the germline V gene. DNA of the CDR3: TGTGCCAGCAGTGGGGGACTAGCGAATACAGATACGCAGTATTTT. Encoded protein: CASSGGLANTDTQYF.

This chain connects TRBV3-1 to TRBJ1-4; TRBD1 might be the D (5 bases). The CDR3 has 14 residues. CDR1 and CDR2 (germline): LGHDT, YNNKEL (reference sequence). Deletions cut 0 bases from V and 8 bases from J, with 10 bases between. The chain's CDR3 is CASSQEGVDEKLFF. The CDR3 coding sequence is TGTGCCAGCAGCCAAGAGGGGGTGGACGAAAAACTGTTTTTT.

Ten or more counts support this clonotype. This chain connects TRBV5-1 to TRBJ1-2, with a weak D call TRBD1 (6 bases). The CDR3 sequence is 14 residues long. From germline, CDR1 is SGHRS and CDR2 YFSETQ. Trimming took off 3 bases at V and 3 bases at J, with 12 bases between the two ends. CDR3 loop: CASSSDSPYYGYTF. In DNA, the CDR3 is TGCGCCAGCAGCTCGGACAGCCCCTACTATGGCTACACCTTC.

This clonotype was seen many times. The CDR3 DNA is TGCGCCAGCAGCGCCGGGACACCTAACACCGGGGAGCTGTTTTTT. Its protein product is CASSAGTPNTGELFF. This sequence joins TRBV5-1 and TRBJ2-2; TRBD1 is a possible D gene (6 bases). Trimming left V 4 bases short and J 2 bases short, with 12 bases between. The CDR3 consists of 15 residues. Germline V gives CDR1 SGHRS, CDR2 YFSETQ.

This clonotype has a handful of counts. The gene calls are TRBV4-2 and TRBJ2-5; 10 bases match TRBD2. Germline V gene lookup returns CDR1 LGHNA and CDR2 YNFKEQ. With 1 base clipped from V and 0 bases from J, the junction kept 5 bases outside the gene matches. The CDR3 loop spans 17 amino acids. CDR3 protein: CASSQVGTSVYQETQYF. Here the CDR3 DNA reads TGTGCCAGCAGCCAAGTCGGGACTAGCGTGTACCAAGAGACCCAGTACTTC.

In its sample, this clonotype was seen a few times. The chain uses TRBV30 and TRBJ2-3, with a weak D call TRBD1 (5 bases). Per the germline V gene, CDR1 is GTSNPN and CDR2 is SVGIG (reference sequence). Trimming pared 0 bases from V and 4 bases from J, leaving 11 bases between. The CDR3 length is 14 residues. The CDR3 bases are TGTGCCTGGAGTGTTTTGCAGGGCGCAGATACGCAGTATTTT. Translated: CAWSVLQGADTQYF.

This clonotype was found a few times. V and J are TRBV12-3 or TRBV12-4 and TRBJ1-5, with D possibly TRBD1 on 5 matching bases. The CDR3 length is 13 residues. V was trimmed by 6 bases and J by 9 bases, leaving 15 bases between them. CDR3 residues: CASRPGALMPQHF. As DNA, the CDR3 is TGTGCCAGCAGACCCGGGGCCCTAATGCCCCAGCATTTT.

J is TRBJ2-7 and V is TRBV27; 7 positions agree with TRBD1. The germline CDR1 and CDR2 sequences are MNHEY and SMNVEV (reference sequence). This CDR3 has 15 residues. V was clipped by 0 bases and J by 2 bases; unmatched bases: 4. The CDR3 bases are TGTGCCAGCAGTTTATCAGGGACAGTGGCCTACGAGCAGTACTTC. It encodes CASSLSGTVAYEQYF.

This clonotype has at least ten counts. The chain employs TRBV5-1 and TRBJ1-1; tentatively, D is TRBD1 (5 bases). The CDR3 contains 14 residues. Germline V gives CDR1 SGHRS, CDR2 YFSETQ. V was clipped by 4 bases and J by 5 bases, with 15 bases between them. The CDR3 DNA sequence: TGCGCCAGCAGCCTCGGGACTACGCGAACTGAAGCTTTCTTT. This gives the protein CASSLGTTRTEAFF.

This chain uses TRBV7-3 with TRBJ2-5; 8 bases fit TRBD1. Unmatched junction bases numbered 3, after V lost 8 bases and J lost 4 bases. Per the germline V gene, CDR1 is SGHTA and CDR2 is FQGTGA. CDR3 length equals 12 residues. In DNA, the CDR3 is TGTGCCAGCGGACAGGGTGGAGAGACCCAGTACTTC. It is translated as CASGQGGETQYF.